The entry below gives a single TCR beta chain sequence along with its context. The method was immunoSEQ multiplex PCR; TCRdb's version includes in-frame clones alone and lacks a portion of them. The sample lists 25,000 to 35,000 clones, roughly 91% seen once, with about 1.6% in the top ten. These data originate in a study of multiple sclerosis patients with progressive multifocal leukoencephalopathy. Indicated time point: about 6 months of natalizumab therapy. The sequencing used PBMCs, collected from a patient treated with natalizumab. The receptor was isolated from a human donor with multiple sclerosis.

The chain's CDR3 is CASSPPDRVGTEAFF. The CDR3 bases are TGTGCCAGCAGTCCCCCGGACAGGGTCGGCACTGAAGCTTTCTTT. The gene calls are TRBV28 and TRBJ1-1; 8 bases map to TRBD1. CDR1 and CDR2 (germline): MDHEN, SYDVKM. Trimming cost V 5 bases and J 4 bases; bases outside gene matches: 9. This CDR3 has 15 amino acids.